Reported below is one TCR beta chain. This specimen belongs to a study of early T cells in non-severe SARS-CoV-2 infection. The V end was cut by 0 bases, the J end by 0 bases, with 12 bases between. The germline gives CDR1 MGHRA, CDR2 YSYEKL. This CDR3 region has 16 residues. TCRdb used MiXCR to reprocess the 5' RACE reads, holding one entry per CDR3 protein. The data show about 100,000 distinct CDR3 sequences, about an eighth seen once. The TCR comes from an adult who was a healthcare worker with PCR-confirmed SARS-CoV-2 infection or an uninfected control (not recorded which). The specimen was whole blood. V and J are TRBV4-1 and TRBJ2-7, with no clear D. The CDR3 reads CASSQDKAANSYEQYF. The DNA for the CDR3 is TGCGCCAGCAGCCAAGATAAGGCAGCCAACTCCTACGAGCAGTACTTC.